The 22 T cell receptor beta chains listed next were all sequenced from one sample in a study of somatic mutations in cytotoxic T cells in rheumatoid arthritis (dated 2017 in TCRdb). The library was obtained by the immunoSEQ multiplex PCR assay. Here the immuneACCESS table is served through TCRdb, limited to in-frame sequences with V and J called. Missing clones are a known gap in these copies; in checked studies unresolved V genes cover under half, and the rest lacks a known reason. The sample contains some 18,000 clones, about 80% of them found a single time. The ten largest clones add up to approximately 28% of the sample. Sequencing input: CD8+ T cells sorted from blood. These receptors came from an adult with rheumatoid arthritis.

The J gene is TRBJ1-1, the V gene TRBV7-9, with D perhaps TRBD1 (6 bases). Germline CDR1 is SEHNR and CDR2 is FQNEAQ (reference sequence). Trimming removed 4 bases at V and 4 bases at J, with 13 bases between. The CDR3 spans 14 residues. The CDR3 is CASSSTGGLTEAFF. The CDR3 coding sequence is TGTGCCAGCAGCTCCACGGGGGGGCTCACTGAAGCTTTCTTT.

V is TRBV13 and J is TRBJ1-1; a possible D gene is TRBD1 (6 bases). V lost 2 bases, J lost 3 bases, and 16 bases lay in between. From germline, CDR1 is PRHDT and CDR2 FYEKMQ (reference sequence). CDR3 length equals 16 residues. The CDR3 DNA is TGTGCCAGCAGCTTACTTACGGGGGCGAGCGACACTGAAGCTTTCTTT. Translated: CASSLLTGASDTEAFF.

The V call is TRBV5-6, the J call TRBJ1-2; TRBD1 is a possible D gene (5 bases). Deletions cut 4 bases from V and 4 bases from J, with 26 bases between. The length of the CDR3 is 18 residues. Germline CDR1 reads SGHDT; CDR2 reads YYEEEE. The CDR3: CASSSIRDRTRDSYGYTF. Here the CDR3 DNA reads TGTGCCAGCAGCAGCATACGGGACCGTACGAGGGATAGCTATGGCTACACCTTC.

This clone was seen just once. The chain recombines TRBV19 with TRBJ1-1; D gene unclear. This CDR3 region has 11 residues. From germline, CDR1 is LNHDA and CDR2 SQIVND (reference sequence). Trimming removed 7 bases at V and 3 bases at J, with 6 bases between. The CDR3 DNA is TGTGCCAGTACTTCCGACACTGAAGCTTTCTTT. Translation gives CASTSDTEAFF. The whole variable domain, filled in from reference TRBV19 and TRBJ1-1, reads DGGITQSPKYLFRKEGQNVTLSCEQNLNHDAMYWYRQDPGQGLRLIYYSQIVNDFQKGDIAEGYSVSREKKESFPLTVTSAQKNPTAFYLCASTSDTEAFFGQGTRLTVV.

This clone has just one count. This chain links TRBV9 with TRBJ1-1; 7 bases align to TRBD1. The CDR3 is 13 residues long. Trimming took 4 bases from V and 8 from J; bases not matched to a gene: 8. In germline, CDR1 is SGDLS, CDR2 YYNGEE. DNA of the CDR3: TGTGCCAGCAGCCTAGGGGGCGGGAGCGAAGCTTTCTTT. It specifies CASSLGGGSEAFF.

The genes are TRBV7-9 and TRBJ1-2; no definite D call. From germline, CDR1 is SEHNR and CDR2 FQNEAQ (reference sequence). CDR3 size: 13 residues. V was trimmed by 3 bases and J by 4 bases, leaving 9 bases between them. CDR3 DNA sequence: TGTGCCAGCAGCTTTGCACAGACCTATGGCTACACCTTC. As protein: CASSFAQTYGYTF.

As concerns this clone: One end of the junction varies from germline; a read error may be responsible. This CDR3 is also generated by other DNA sequences in the sample. This chain joins TRBV6-1 and TRBJ2-2, with TRBD2 as a possible D gene (5 bases). Germline CDR1 reads MNHNS; CDR2 reads SASEGT. The CDR3 length is 14 residues. The CDR3 reads CASSPLLNTGELFF. The CDR3 coding sequence is TGTGCCAGCAGTCCCCTCCTAAACACCGGGGAGCTGTTTTTC.

The genes are TRBV19 and TRBJ1-1; D unresolved. V was pared by 3 bases and J by 2 bases, with 13 bases between. From germline, CDR1 is LNHDA and CDR2 SQIVND (reference sequence). CDR3 length equals 15 residues. The chain's CDR3 is CASSIISETNTEAFF. CDR3 nucleotide sequence: TGTGCCAGTAGTATCATATCGGAGACAAACACTGAAGCTTTCTTT.

The genes are TRBV27 and TRBJ2-5; D is uncertain. This CDR3 has 15 residues. V lost 2 bases to trimming and J lost 0 bases, with 10 bases between them. The germline V gene has CDR1 MNHEY and CDR2 SMNVEV (reference sequence). CDR3 region: CASSLSMGYQETQYF. In DNA, the CDR3 is TGTGCCAGCAGTTTAAGTATGGGGTACCAAGAGACCCAGTACTTC.

The genes are TRBV6-5 and TRBJ1-2, with TRBD1 identical over 7 bases. The CDR3 totals 14 residues. With 2 bases clipped from V and 8 bases from J, the junction kept 8 bases outside the gene matches. CDR1 and CDR2 (germline): MNHEY, SVGAGI. CDR3 coding DNA: TGTGCCAGCAGTTACGCAATAACAGGGGTAGGCTACACCTTC. Translation: CASSYAITGVGYTF.

The chain combines TRBV27 with TRBJ1-1, with a weak D call TRBD1 (5 bases). The germline V gene encodes CDR1 MNHEY and CDR2 SMNVEV (reference sequence). The ends were cut back, 3 bases at V and 3 bases at J, with 8 bases in the middle. The CDR3 runs to 13 residues. The CDR3 reads CASSLGEYTEAFF. The CDR3 region has the DNA TGTGCCAGCAGTTTGGGGGAATACACTGAAGCTTTCTTT.

The chain joins TRBV28 to TRBJ2-4, with D maybe TRBD1 (6 bases). CDR1 and CDR2 from the germline V gene are MDHEN and SYDVKM. The CDR3 contains 15 residues. CDR3 sequence (DNA): TGTTCCACCTCCGGACAGCCTTGGGACAAAAACATTCAGTACTTC. This translates into CSTSGQPWDKNIQYF.

This chain connects TRBV2 to TRBJ2-1; maybe TRBD2 (5 bases). This CDR3 has 13 residues. Germline assignment: CDR1 SNHLY and CDR2 FYNNEI. Trimming pared 7 bases from V and 5 bases from J, leaving 12 bases between. Here the CDR3 reads CASKGSGNNEQFF. The CDR3 bases are TGTGCCAGCAAAGGCTCGGGGAACAATGAGCAGTTCTTC.

The chain links TRBV7-8 to TRBJ1-1, with D possibly TRBD1 on 5 matching bases. Trimming cost V 3 bases and J 8 bases, with 7 bases left between them. The CDR3 is 11 residues long. Germline loops: CDR1 SGHVS, CDR2 FQNEAQ. CDR3 in DNA: TGTGCCAGCAGCTTGGGGCAGGAAGCTTTCTTT. This encodes CASSLGQEAFF.

This clone was recorded only once. The chain has TRBV27 and TRBJ1-6, with D tentatively TRBD1 (6 bases). Between the trimmed V and J ends, which lost 8 bases and 0 bases, there was a span of 29 bases. This CDR3 is 21 amino acids long. The V gene's germline CDR1 is MNHEY and CDR2 SMNVEV (reference sequence). CDR3 sequence reads: CASSLVGPGHGPYSYNSPLHF. In nucleotides, the CDR3 is TGTGCCAGCTCCCTTGTCGGCCCGGGACACGGGCCTTACTCCTATAATTCACCCCTCCACTTT.

The count of this clone is one. The chain has TRBV5-5 and TRBJ1-2; tentative D call: TRBD1 (5 bases). The germline gives CDR1 SGHKS, CDR2 YYEKEE (reference sequence). V dropped 4 bases and J dropped 5 bases, with 12 bases sitting between them. This CDR3 contains 13 residues. The CDR3 region is CASSEGVFYGYTF. The DNA for the CDR3 is TGTGCCAGCAGCGAAGGGGTTTTTTATGGCTACACCTTC. Complete variable domain (other parts from reference TRBV5-5 and TRBJ1-2): DAGVTQSPTHLIKTRGQQVTLRCSPISGHKSVSWYQQVLGQGPQFIFQYYEKEERGRGNFPDRFSARQFPNYSSELNVNALLLGDSALYLCASSEGVFYGYTFGSGTRLTVV.

The rearrangement uses TRBV2 and TRBJ2-7, with TRBD2 matching over 8 bases. Germline-derived CDR1 and CDR2 are SNHLY and FYNNEI. This CDR3 has 15 amino acids. Unmatched junction bases numbered 7, after V lost 2 bases and J lost 4 bases. The CDR3 spells CASSEKWAGGYEQYF. Here the CDR3 DNA reads TGTGCCAGCAGTGAAAAATGGGCGGGGGGTTACGAGCAGTACTTC.

The chain recombines TRBV27 with TRBJ2-1; possibly TRBD1 or TRBD2 for D (6 bases each). Trimming pared 3 bases from V and 6 bases from J, leaving 15 bases between. There are 15 residues in the CDR3. Germline V gene lookup returns CDR1 MNHEY and CDR2 SMNVEV (reference sequence). DNA of the CDR3: TGTGCCAGCAGTTTCATAGGGGGGAGCAGCAATGAGCAGTTCTTC. It translates to CASSFIGGSSNEQFF.

This chain uses TRBV11-2 with TRBJ2-7; D is uncertain. The CDR3 totals 12 residues. Germline CDR1 reads SGHAT; CDR2 reads FQNNGV. V lost 4 bases and J lost 6, with 10 bases in between. CDR3 DNA: TGTGCCAGCAGCTCCGGCTCATTCGAGCAGTACTTC. Residues: CASSSGSFEQYF.

This chain uses TRBV11-3 with TRBJ2-7; D unclear. In germline, CDR1 is SGHNT, CDR2 YENEEA. The V end lost 3 bases, the J end lost 1 base, and 13 bases lay between the germline ends. The CDR3 consists of 15 residues. Here the CDR3 DNA reads TGTGCCAGCAGCTTTAATGTGGAGAGTTCCTACGAGCAGTACTTC. This sequence encodes CASSFNVESSYEQYF.

The chain uses TRBV10-2 and TRBJ2-7, with D tentatively TRBD1 or TRBD2 (7 bases each). Germline CDR1 and CDR2: WSHSY and SAAADI. The CDR3 loop spans 14 amino acids. V was pared by 8 bases and J by 2 bases, with 16 bases between. In nucleotides, the CDR3 is TGCGCCAGCGAGGGGGCGGGAGACCCCTACGAGCAGTACTTC. Encoded protein: CASEGAGDPYEQYF.

The chain joins TRBV7-9 to TRBJ2-7; D gene uncertain. Trimming removed 5 bases from V and 1 base from J, with 12 bases in between. Germline loops: CDR1 SEHNR, CDR2 FQNEAQ (reference sequence). The CDR3 is 14 residues long. The CDR3 sequence: CASSPPYVSYEQYF. The CDR3 DNA reads TGTGCCAGCAGCCCGCCGTATGTTTCCTACGAGCAGTACTTC.